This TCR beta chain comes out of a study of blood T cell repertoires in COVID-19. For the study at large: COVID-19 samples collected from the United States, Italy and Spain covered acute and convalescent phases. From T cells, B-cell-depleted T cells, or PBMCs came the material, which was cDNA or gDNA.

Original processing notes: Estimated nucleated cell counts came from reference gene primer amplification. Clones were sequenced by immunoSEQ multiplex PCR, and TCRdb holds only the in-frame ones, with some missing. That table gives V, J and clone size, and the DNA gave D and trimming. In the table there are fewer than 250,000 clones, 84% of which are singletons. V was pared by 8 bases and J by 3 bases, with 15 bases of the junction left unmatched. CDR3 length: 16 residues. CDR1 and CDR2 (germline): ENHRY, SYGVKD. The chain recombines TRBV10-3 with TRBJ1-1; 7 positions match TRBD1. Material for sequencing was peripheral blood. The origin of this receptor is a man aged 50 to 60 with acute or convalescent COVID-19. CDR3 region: CAIQPTDRQGHTEAFF. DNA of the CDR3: TGTGCCATCCAGCCAACGGATCGACAGGGCCACACTGAAGCTTTCTTT.